The present entry profiles one TCR beta chain with its context. The data derive from a study of CD8 T cells in Susac syndrome. Random hexamers were used to reverse transcribe the RNA input (about 0.45 to 1 ug). The TCR beta CDR3 was amplified by immunoSEQ multiplex PCR across 54 Vbeta, 13 Jbeta. One entry per CDR3 protein results from TCRdb running MiXCR on the immunoSEQ multiplex PCR reads. Of more than 65,000 distinct CDR3 sequences in the sample, just under 95% were seen once. The CDR3 length is 13 residues. The V gene's germline CDR1 is SQVTM and CDR2 ANQGSEA. V was trimmed by 3 bases and J by 8 bases, leaving 13 bases between them.

The chain is built from TRBV29-1 and TRBJ1-4; D not resolved. The origin of this receptor is a human donor in good health. Sequencing was carried out using CD8+ T cells from PBMCs. CDR3 sequence reads: CSVDPVIGEKLFF. DNA for the CDR3: TGCAGCGTTGATCCAGTGATTGGGGAAAAACTGTTTTTT.